This TCR beta chain was identified in a study of neurological immune-mediated disorders. CDR3 length: 17 amino acids. Germline loops: CDR1 MNHEY, CDR2 SMNVEV (reference sequence). Losses at the gene ends were 0 bases for V and 2 bases for J; bases not matched to a gene: 3. One entry per CDR3 protein, called by TCRdb with MiXCR from the 5' RACE reads. Among about 70,000 distinct CDR3 sequences, under 5.5% were seen once, and the ten largest hold 2% to 2.5%. This clonotype was counted ten times or more. The rearrangement uses TRBV27 and TRBJ2-2; 10 bases agree with TRBD2. The sequenced material came from PBMCs. The TCR sequence derives from a woman in her seventies with multiple sclerosis. The CDR3 region has the DNA TGTGCCAGCAGTTTATCCCGGACTAGCGGTAACACCGGGGAGCTGTTTTTT. Its protein is CASSLSRTSGNTGELFF.